This TCR beta chain was retrieved from a study of shared clonotypes between healthy human individuals. On the study more broadly: CD4 naive and memory got three plates each, CD8 naive two, CD8 memory one.

Findings and limits, study-wide: Of the naive CD4 clonotypes, approximately 5% were shared across a handful of donors. An expected dependence of interdonor clonotype sharing on sequencing depth was noted.

The CDR3 spans 15 residues. Trimming removed 6 bases at V and 4 bases at J, with 16 bases between. Germline V gene lookup returns CDR1 MNHEY and CDR2 SVGAGI. As to this clone: The antigen is undetermined.

The deep-level immunoSEQ assay was used. TCRdb's table, derived via immunoSEQ multiplex PCR, lists solely in-frame clones and lacks some. In the table there are 950,000 to 1,200,000 clones, approximately 75% of which are singletons. The receptor was derived from a man younger than 35 in good health. Some clones in this sample may be carry-over from other donors' samples. Sequenced sample: memory CD4+ T cells from PBMCs. As for subset: CD45RA-negative fraction. The V call is TRBV6-5, the J call TRBJ1-5; perhaps TRBD1 as D (6 bases). The DNA for the CDR3 is TGTGCCAGCAGGGCCGTAACAGGGAGGAATCAGCCCCAGCATTTT. Its translation: CASRAVTGRNQPQHF.